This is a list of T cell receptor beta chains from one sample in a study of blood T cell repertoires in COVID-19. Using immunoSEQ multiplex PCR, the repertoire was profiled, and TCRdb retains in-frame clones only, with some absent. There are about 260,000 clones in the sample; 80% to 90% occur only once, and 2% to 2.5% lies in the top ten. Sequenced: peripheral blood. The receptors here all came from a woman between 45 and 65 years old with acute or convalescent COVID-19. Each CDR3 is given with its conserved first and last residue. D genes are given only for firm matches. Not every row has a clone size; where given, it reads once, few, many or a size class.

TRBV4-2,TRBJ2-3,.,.,CASSPPLGASQDTQYF,TGTGCCAGCAGCCCTCCTCTTGGGGCCTCCCAGGATACGCAGTATTTT
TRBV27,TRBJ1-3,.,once,CASRPTGSGNTIYF,TGTGCCAGCAGGCCAACAGGGTCTGGAAACACCATATATTTT
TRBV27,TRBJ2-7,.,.,CASLRDKFSEQYF,TGTGCCAGCCTCCGGGACAAGTTCTCAGAGCAGTACTTC
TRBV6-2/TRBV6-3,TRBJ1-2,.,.,CASSGVEGPPYYGYTF,TGTGCCAGCAGTGGAGTGGAGGGGCCCCCTTATTATGGCTACACCTTC
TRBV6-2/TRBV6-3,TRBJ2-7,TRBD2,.,CASTPGLAGLYEQYF,TGTGCCAGCACCCCTGGGCTAGCGGGGCTCTACGAGCAGTACTTC
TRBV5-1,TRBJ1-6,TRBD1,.,CASSSTGKEGNSPLHF,TGCGCCAGCAGCTCGACAGGGAAAGAGGGTAATTCACCCCTCCACTTT
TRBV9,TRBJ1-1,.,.,CASSPDWMNTEAFF,TGTGCCAGCAGCCCCGACTGGATGAACACTGAAGCTTTCTTT
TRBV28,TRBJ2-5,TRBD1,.,CATGTVQETQYF,TGTGCCACGGGGACAGTCCAAGAGACCCAGTACTTC
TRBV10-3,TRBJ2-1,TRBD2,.,CAISNSSGSSYNEQFF,TGTGCCATCAGCAACTCTAGCGGGAGCTCCTACAATGAGCAGTTCTTC
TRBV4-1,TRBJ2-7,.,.,CASSQVIRSQGFNYEQYF,TGCGCCAGCAGCCAAGTAATTAGGTCACAGGGCTTTAACTACGAGCAGTACTTC
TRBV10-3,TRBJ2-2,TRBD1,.,CATSSGTGTFPTGELFF,TGTGCCACAAGTTCCGGGACAGGGACTTTTCCCACCGGGGAGCTGTTTTTT
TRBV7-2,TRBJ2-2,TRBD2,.,CASSLKPWTSGELFF,TGTGCCAGCAGCTTAAAGCCATGGACTAGCGGGGAGCTGTTTTTT
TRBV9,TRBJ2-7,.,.,CASSVGPGTPREQYF,TGTGCCAGCAGCGTAGGCCCGGGTACGCCGAGAGAGCAGTACTTC
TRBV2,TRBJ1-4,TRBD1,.,CASGRQGGGNEKLFF,TGTGCCAGCGGGCGTCAGGGGGGAGGAAATGAAAAACTGTTTTTT
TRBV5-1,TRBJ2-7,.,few,CASSLSQKGDEQYF,TGCGCCAGCAGCTTGTCACAGAAGGGGGACGAGCAGTACTTC
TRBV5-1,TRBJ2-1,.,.,CASSVSGDTNEQFF,TGCGCCAGCAGCGTTAGCGGAGACACCAATGAGCAGTTCTTC
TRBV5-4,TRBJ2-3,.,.,CASSLELAGDTQYF,TGTGCCAGCAGCTTGGAACTCGCCGGGGATACGCAGTATTTT
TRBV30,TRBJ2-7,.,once,CAGKGHSSYEQYF,TGTGCCGGAAAGGGACACTCCTCCTACGAGCAGTACTTC
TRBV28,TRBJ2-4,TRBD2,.,CASSFGPMGLAGPFIAKNIQYF,TGTGCCAGCAGTTTCGGTCCAATGGGACTAGCGGGTCCATTTATAGCCAAAAACATTCAGTACTTC
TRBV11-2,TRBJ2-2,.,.,CASIIRASNTGELFF,TGTGCCAGCATCATCAGGGCTTCGAACACCGGGGAGCTGTTTTTT
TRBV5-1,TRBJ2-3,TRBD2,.,CASSLNGGSADTQYF,TGCGCCAGCAGCCTCAACGGCGGGAGCGCAGATACGCAGTATTTT
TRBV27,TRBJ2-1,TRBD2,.,CASRSGLALNEQFF,TGTGCCAGCAGGTCGGGACTAGCGCTCAATGAGCAGTTCTTC
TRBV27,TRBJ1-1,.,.,CASSHSVGGTEAFF,TGTGCCAGCAGTCACTCGGTGGGAGGGACTGAAGCTTTCTTT
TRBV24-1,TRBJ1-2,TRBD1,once,CATQGGVNYGYTF,TGTGCCACCCAGGGGGGCGTCAACTATGGCTACACCTTC
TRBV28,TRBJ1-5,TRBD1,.,CASRWTGGKDQPQHF,TGTGCCAGCAGGTGGACAGGGGGCAAGGATCAGCCCCAGCATTTT
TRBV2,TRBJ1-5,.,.,CASSETGGNQPQHF,TGTGCCAGCAGTGAAACAGGCGGCAATCAGCCCCAGCATTTT
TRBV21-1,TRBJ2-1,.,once,CASSKEASGVNEQFF,TGTGCCAGCAGCAAAGAGGCTAGCGGGGTAAATGAGCAGTTCTTC
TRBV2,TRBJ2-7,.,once,CASRTGANIYEQYF,TGTGCCAGCCGGACGGGAGCAAACATCTACGAGCAGTACTTC
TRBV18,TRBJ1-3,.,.,CASSPRGSGNTIYF,TGTGCCAGCTCACCCCGGGGATCTGGAAACACCATATATTTT
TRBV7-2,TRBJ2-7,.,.,CASSLGAGDEQYF,TGTGCCAGCAGCTTAGGGGCAGGGGACGAGCAGTACTTC
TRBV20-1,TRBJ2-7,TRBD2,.,CSASSGGLISYEQYF,TGCAGTGCTAGTTCCGGGGGACTAATTTCCTACGAGCAGTACTTC
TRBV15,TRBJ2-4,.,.,CATSSRGDNLAKNIQYF,TGTGCCACCAGCAGCAGGGGCGACAACTTAGCCAAAAACATTCAGTACTTC
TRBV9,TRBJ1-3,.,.,CASSVRGSGNTIYF,TGTGCCAGCAGCGTAAGAGGGTCTGGAAACACCATATATTTT
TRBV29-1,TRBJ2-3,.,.,CSVDPGSTDTQYF,TGCAGCGTTGATCCCGGGAGCACAGATACGCAGTATTTT
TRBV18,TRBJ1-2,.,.,CASSQGEGYGYTF,TGTGCCAGCTCACAGGGGGAAGGCTATGGCTACACCTTC
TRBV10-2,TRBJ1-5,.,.,CASSATDSNQPQHF,TGCGCCAGCAGTGCGACAGATAGCAATCAGCCCCAGCATTTT
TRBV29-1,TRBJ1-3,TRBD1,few,CSVSDRASGNTIYF,TGCAGCGTTTCGGACAGGGCGTCTGGAAACACCATATATTTT